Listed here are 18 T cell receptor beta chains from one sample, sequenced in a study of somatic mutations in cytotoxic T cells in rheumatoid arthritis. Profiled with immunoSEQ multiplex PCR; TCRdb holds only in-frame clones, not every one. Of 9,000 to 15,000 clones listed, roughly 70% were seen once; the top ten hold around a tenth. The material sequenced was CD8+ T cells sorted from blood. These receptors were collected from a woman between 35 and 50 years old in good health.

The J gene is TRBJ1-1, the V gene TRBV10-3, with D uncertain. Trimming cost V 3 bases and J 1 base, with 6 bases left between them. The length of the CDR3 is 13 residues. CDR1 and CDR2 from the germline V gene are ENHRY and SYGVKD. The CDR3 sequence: CAISEGGNTEAFF. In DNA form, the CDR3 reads TGTGCCATCAGTGAAGGAGGGAACACTGAAGCTTTCTTT.

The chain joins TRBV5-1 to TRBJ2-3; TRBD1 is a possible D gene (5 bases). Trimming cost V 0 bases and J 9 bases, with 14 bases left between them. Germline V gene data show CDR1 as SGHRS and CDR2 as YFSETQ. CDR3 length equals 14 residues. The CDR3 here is CASSLGSGPGTQYF. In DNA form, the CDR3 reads TGCGCCAGCAGCTTGGGATCGGGCCCAGGGACGCAGTATTTT. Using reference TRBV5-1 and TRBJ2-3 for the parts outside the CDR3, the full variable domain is KAGVTQTPRYLIKTRGQQVTLSCSPISGHRSVSWYQQTPGQGLQFLFEYFSETQRNKGNFPGRFSGRQFSNSRSEMNVSTLELGDSALYLCASSLGSGPGTQYFGPGTRLTVL.

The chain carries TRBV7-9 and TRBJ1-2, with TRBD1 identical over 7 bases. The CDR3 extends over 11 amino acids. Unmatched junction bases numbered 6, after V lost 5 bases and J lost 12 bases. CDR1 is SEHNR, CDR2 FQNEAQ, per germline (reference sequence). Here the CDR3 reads CASSPQGDHTF. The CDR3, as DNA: TGTGCCAGCAGCCCCCAGGGGGACCACACCTTC.

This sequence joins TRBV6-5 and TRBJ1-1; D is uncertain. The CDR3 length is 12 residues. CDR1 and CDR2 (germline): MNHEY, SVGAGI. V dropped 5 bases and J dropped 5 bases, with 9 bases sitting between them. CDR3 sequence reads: CASSNPGTEAFF. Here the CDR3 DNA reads TGTGCCAGCAGTAACCCCGGTACTGAAGCTTTCTTT.

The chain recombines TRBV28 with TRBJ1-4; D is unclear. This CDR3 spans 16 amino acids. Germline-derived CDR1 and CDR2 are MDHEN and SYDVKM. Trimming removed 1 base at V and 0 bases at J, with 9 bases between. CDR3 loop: CASSLLRVATNEKLFF. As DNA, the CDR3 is TGTGCCAGCAGTTTATTACGGGTTGCAACTAATGAAAAACTGTTTTTT.

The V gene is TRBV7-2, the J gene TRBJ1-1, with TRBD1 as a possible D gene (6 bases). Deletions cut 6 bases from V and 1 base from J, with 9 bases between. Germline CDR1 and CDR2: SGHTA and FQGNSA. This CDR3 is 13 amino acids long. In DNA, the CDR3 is TGTGCCAGCAGTTTGGACAGGAACACTGAAGCTTTCTTT. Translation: CASSLDRNTEAFF.

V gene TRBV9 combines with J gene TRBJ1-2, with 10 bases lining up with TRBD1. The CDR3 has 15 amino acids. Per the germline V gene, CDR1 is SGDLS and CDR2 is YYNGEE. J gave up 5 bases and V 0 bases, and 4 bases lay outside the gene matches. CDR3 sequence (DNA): TGTGCCAGCAGCGTAGGGGAGGGACAGGGGTATGGCTACACCTTC. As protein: CASSVGEGQGYGYTF.

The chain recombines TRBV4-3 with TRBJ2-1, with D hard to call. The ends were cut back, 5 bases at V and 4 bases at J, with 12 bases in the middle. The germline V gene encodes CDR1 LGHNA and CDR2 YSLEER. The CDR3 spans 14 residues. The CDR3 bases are TGCGCCAGCAGCTCCTCTCAGATGTACAATGAGCAGTTCTTC. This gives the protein CASSSSQMYNEQFF.

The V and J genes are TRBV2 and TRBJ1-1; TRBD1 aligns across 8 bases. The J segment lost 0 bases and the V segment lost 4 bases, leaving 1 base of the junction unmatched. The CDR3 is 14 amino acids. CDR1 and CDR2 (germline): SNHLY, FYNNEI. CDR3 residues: CASSVTGVNTEAFF. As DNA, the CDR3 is TGTGCCAGCAGTGTGACAGGGGTGAACACTGAAGCTTTCTTT.

The CDR3 coding sequence is TGTGCCAGCAGTTTATTAACGGATCTAAGGGGGTTAGATACGCAGTATTTT. Residues: CASSLLTDLRGLDTQYF. V gene TRBV27 combines with J gene TRBJ2-3; weak D call: TRBD1 (6 bases). The germline gives CDR1 MNHEY, CDR2 SMNVEV (reference sequence). The V and J ends lost 1 base and 5 bases respectively, with 19 bases between them. CDR3 length: 17 residues.

In DNA, the CDR3 is TGTGCCAGCAGTTACTCTTCAGGGCTTCTGGCTGGCTACACCTTC. It is translated as CASSYSSGLLAGYTF. This sequence joins TRBV6-5 and TRBJ1-2; tentatively, D is TRBD1 (5 bases). This CDR3 is built from 15 residues. Trimming took 0 bases from V and 7 from J, leaving 15 bases between them. Germline V gene sequence: CDR1 MNHEY, CDR2 SVGAGI.

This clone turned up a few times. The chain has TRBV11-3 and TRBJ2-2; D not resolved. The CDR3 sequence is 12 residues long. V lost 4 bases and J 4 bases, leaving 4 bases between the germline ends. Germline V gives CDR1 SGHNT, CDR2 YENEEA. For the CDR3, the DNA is TGTGCCAGCAGCTCCGCCACCGGGGAGCTGTTTTTT. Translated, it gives CASSSATGELFF. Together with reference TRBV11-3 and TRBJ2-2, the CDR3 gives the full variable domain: EAGVVQSPRYKIIEKKQPVAFWCNPISGHNTLYWYLQNLGQGPELLIRYENEEAVDDSQLPKDRFSAERLKGVDSTLKIQPAELGDSAVYLCASSSATGELFFGEGSRLTVL.

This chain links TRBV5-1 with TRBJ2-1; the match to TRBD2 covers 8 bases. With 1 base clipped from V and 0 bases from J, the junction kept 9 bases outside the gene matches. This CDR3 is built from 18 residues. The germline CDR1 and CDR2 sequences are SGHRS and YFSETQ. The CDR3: CASSLRGGGLSSYNEQFF. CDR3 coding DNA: TGCGCCAGCAGCTTGAGGGGCGGGGGGCTTAGCTCCTACAATGAGCAGTTCTTC. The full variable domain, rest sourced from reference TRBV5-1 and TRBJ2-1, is KAGVTQTPRYLIKTRGQQVTLSCSPISGHRSVSWYQQTPGQGLQFLFEYFSETQRNKGNFPGRFSGRQFSNSRSEMNVSTLELGDSALYLCASSLRGGGLSSYNEQFFGPGTRLTVL.

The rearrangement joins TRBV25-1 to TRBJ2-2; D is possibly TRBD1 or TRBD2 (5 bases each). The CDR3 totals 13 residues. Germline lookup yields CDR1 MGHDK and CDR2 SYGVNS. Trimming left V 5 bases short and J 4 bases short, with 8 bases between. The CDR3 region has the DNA TGTGCCAGCAGTCTTGGGGGCACCGGGGAGCTGTTTTTT. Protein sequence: CASSLGGTGELFF.

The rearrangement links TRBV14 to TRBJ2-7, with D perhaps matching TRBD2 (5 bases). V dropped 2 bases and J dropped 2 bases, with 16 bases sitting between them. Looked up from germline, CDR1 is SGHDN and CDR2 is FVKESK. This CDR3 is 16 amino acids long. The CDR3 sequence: CASSQTASAAPYEQYF. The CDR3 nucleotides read TGTGCCAGCAGCCAAACGGCCTCAGCGGCTCCCTACGAGCAGTACTTC.

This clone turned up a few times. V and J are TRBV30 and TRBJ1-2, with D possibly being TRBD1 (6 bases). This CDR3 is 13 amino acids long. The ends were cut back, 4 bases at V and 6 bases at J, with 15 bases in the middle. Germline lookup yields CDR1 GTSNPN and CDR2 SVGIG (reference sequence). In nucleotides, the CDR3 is TGTGCCTGGAATCGCAGGGGTTACAATGGCTACACCTTC. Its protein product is CAWNRRGYNGYTF.

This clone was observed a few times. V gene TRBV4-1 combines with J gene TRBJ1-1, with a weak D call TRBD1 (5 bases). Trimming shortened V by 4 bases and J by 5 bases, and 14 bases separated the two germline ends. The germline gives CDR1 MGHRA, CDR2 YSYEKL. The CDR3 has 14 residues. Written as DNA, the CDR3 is TGCGCCAGCAGCCTCGGACGGTGGGGGACTGAAGCTTTCTTT. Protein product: CASSLGRWGTEAFF.

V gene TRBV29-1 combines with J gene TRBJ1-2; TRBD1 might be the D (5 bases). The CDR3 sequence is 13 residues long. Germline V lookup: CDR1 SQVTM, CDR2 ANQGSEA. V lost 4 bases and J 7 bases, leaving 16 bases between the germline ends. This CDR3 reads CSVATGTHSGYTF. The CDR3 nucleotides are TGCAGCGTTGCTACCGGGACCCACAGTGGCTACACCTTC.